This entry features one T cell receptor (beta chain) sequence. Many counts were recorded for this clonotype. Its target antigen remains unknown. Base qualities are not at hand, and no much larger clone is one base apart. V and J are trimmed by 7 bases and 2 bases, and the gene matches miss 8 bases of the junction. The CDR3 spans 14 residues, from the cysteine through the phenylalanine. Only the CDR3 DNA is retained, 42 bases long and in frame from the first base. CDR1 is given as SGHTA and CDR2 as FQGNSA, both from the germline V gene. Using a constant-region primer and ProtoScript II reverse transcriptase, TCRbeta-specific cDNA was reverse-transcribed from 400 to 550 ng total RNA. TCRbeta libraries were built with three nested multiplex PCR rounds, a slightly modified ARM-PCR procedure. The first two PCR rounds used multiplex TRBV1-TRBV30 forward primers with a Cbeta reverse primer, each for 10 cycles. Sample barcodes and Illumina adapters were added in a final 25-cycle PCR with Deep VentR polymerase. Before sequencing, amplicons between 200 and 500 bp were purified from gel using a QIAquick gel extraction kit. TCRbeta amplicons were sequenced on an Illumina HiSeq 2500 with 250-bp paired-end reads. Per the original workflow: Trimmomatic v0.33 was used to quality-trim the reads, and FLASH v1.2.11 was used to merge paired reads so that full CDR3 sequences could be recovered. MiGEC v1.2.1b assigned V, D and J germline segments to the rearranged TCRbeta sequences. Clonotype statistics, along with Shannon-Wiener diversity indices, were calculated using VDJtools v1.0.0. Except for diversity analysis, only the 250 most abundant clonotypes of each sample were used in subsequent analyses to reduce sampling bias. TCRdb ran its own pipeline on the public reads, namely fastp trimming at Q25 and MiXCR clone calling, and kept in-frame beta chains. A single entry per CDR3 protein holds the most common genes and DNA from its merged rows. TCRdb, rather than the study authors, made the V and J calls. Across this sample there are some 43,000 distinct CDR3 sequences, with just over 70% seen only once. Clones ranked in the top ten supply roughly 27% of the sample.

This entry is derived from a study of tumor-infiltrating lymphocytes in primary liver carcinoma (dated 2017 in TCRdb). Regarding the research as a whole: The five patients, three men and two women aged 30 to 69 years, had hepatocellular carcinoma (four) or combined HCC and intrahepatic cholangiocarcinoma (one). Technical replicate repertoires showed high reproducibility, with mean shared-clone rates approximately 0.9 and correlation coefficients above 0.98. To link TCRbeta repertoire diversity to the local molecular phenotype, the approximately 25 tumor region samples were profiled with Agilent mRNA microarrays. A total of 35 specimens from 5 patients, comprising approximately 25 tumor regions, 5 adjacent noncancerous liver tissues and 5 peripheral blood samples, were covered by TCRbeta repertoire sequencing. TCRbeta repertoire sequencing, expression microarrays and whole-exome sequencing were combined in the study across five regions of each liver tumor, with adjacent normal tissue and blood also included. Samples yielded roughly 3.65 to 7.13 million productive TCRbeta reads; read depth did not differ significantly between tissue types. The tumors of the five patients were staged as T1-T3 N0M0, with maximum diameters ranging from about 4.2 to 10 cm.

Without any cell sorting, total RNA and DNA were extracted together from around 20-30 mg of bulk tissue using the AllPrep DNA/RNA mini kit. Five patients with histopathologically diagnosed primary liver carcinoma underwent surgical resection in China between November 2015 and March 2016. At the time of sampling, the patients were treatment-naive and had chronic HBV infection. Five spatially separated regions were sampled per tumor: superior, inferior, left-lateral and right-lateral poles, plus the tumor centre. More than 85% viable tumor cells were found by histology in every tumor sample. Fresh tumor and adjacent tissue pieces were bisected; one half was stored in RNAlater at -80°C, the other sent for histology. Results the study describes overall, beyond this receptor: Only the TCR beta chain was sequenced, which likely underestimates true repertoire diversity because unpaired alpha chains were not captured. Only roughly 7.5-25% of top clones appeared in all five regions of a tumor, which suggests that tumor-infiltrating T cells are spatially heterogeneous. Only a few patients were included in the study, and the authors note that the findings should be validated in a larger study. A significantly larger repertoire fraction was made up by the top 250 clones in tumors than in blood (p = 0.039). Since the samples were bulk and unsorted, there was no way to compare CD4+ and CD8+ T cell repertoires. Repertoire overlap was higher between tumor regions (mean roughly 35%) than tumor-adjacent (approximately 17%) or tumor-blood (about 14%) pairs, consistent with antigen-driven expansion.

The sequence links TRBV7-2 to TRBJ2-7, with TRBD2 identical over 7 junction bases. Sequencing was carried out using liver tumor tissue from sampling region 5. What the cell subset or site label conveys for this sample: tumor region T5, tumor centre. This sequence originates from a middle-aged man with primary liver carcinoma and hepatitis B virus infection. CDR3 region: CASTLAETAYEQYF. The nucleotide sequence is TGTGCCAGCACGCTAGCGGAAACTGCCTACGAGCAGTACTTC.